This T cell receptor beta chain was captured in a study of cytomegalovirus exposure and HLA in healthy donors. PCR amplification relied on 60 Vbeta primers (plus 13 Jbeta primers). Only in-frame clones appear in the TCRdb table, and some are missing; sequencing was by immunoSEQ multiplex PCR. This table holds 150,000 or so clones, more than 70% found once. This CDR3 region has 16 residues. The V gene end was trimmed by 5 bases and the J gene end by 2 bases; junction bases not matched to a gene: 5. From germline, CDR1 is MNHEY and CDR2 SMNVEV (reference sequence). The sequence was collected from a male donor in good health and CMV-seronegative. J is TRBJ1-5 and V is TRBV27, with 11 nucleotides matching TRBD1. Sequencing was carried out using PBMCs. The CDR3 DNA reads TGTGCCAGCAGTCCAATGGACAGGGGGCGCAATCAGCCCCAGCATTTT. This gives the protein CASSPMDRGRNQPQHF.